This TCR beta chain originates from a study of T cell responses to AZD1222 COVID-19 vaccine. The method was immunoSEQ multiplex PCR; TCRdb's version includes in-frame clones alone and lacks a portion of them. The sample lists over 150,000 clones; roughly 92% were seen once. This clone has just a few counts. Germline V gene data show CDR1 as SGHNT and CDR2 as YENEEA. J gave up 4 bases and V 3 bases, and 17 bases lay outside the gene matches. The CDR3 covers 18 residues. This TCR came from an adult in good health. This sequence joins TRBV11-3 and TRBJ2-7; 8 bases map to TRBD1. Sequencing was performed on peripheral blood, taken on day 0 of AZD1222 vaccination. CDR3 protein: CASSFPLGSGTGDYEQYF. The CDR3 DNA sequence: TGTGCCAGCAGCTTCCCGCTTGGATCCGGGACAGGAGATTACGAGCAGTACTTC.